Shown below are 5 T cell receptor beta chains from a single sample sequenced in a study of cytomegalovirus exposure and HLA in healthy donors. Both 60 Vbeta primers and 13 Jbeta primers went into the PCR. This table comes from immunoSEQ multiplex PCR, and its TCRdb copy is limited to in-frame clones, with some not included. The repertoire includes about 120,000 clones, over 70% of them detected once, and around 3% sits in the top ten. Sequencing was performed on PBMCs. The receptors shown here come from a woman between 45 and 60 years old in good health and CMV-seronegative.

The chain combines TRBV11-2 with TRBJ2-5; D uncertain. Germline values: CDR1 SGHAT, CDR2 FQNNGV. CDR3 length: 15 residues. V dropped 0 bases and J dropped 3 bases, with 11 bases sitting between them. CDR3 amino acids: CASSLDVRVKETQYF. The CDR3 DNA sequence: TGTGCCAGCAGCTTAGATGTAAGAGTAAAAGAGACCCAGTACTTC.

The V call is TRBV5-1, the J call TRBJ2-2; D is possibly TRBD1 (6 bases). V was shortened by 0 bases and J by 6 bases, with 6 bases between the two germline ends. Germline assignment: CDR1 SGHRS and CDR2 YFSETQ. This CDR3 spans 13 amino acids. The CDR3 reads CASSLEGAGELFF. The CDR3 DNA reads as TGCGCCAGCAGCTTGGAGGGGGCCGGGGAGCTGTTTTTT.

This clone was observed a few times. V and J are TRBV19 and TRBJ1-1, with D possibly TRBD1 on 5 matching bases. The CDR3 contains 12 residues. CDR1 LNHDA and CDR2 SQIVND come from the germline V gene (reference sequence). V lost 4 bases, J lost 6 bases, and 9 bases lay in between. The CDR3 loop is CASSRQGPEAFF. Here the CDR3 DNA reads TGTGCCAGTAGTAGGCAGGGCCCTGAAGCTTTCTTT.

CDR3 DNA: TGTGCCAGCAGCCGACTAGCGGGAGCGGTAGAGCAGTACTTC. Protein: CASSRLAGAVEQYF. The chain has TRBV7-2 and TRBJ2-5; 12 bases fit TRBD2. Germline V CDR1 and CDR2: SGHTA, FQGNSA. Unmatched junction bases numbered 9, after V lost 5 bases and J lost 11 bases. The CDR3 is 14 amino acids. Together with reference TRBV7-2 and TRBJ2-5, the CDR3 gives the full variable domain: GAGVSQSPSNKVTEKGKDVELRCDPISGHTALYWYRQSLGQGLEFLIYFQGNSAPDKSGLPSDRFSAERTGGSVSTLTIQRTQQEDSAVYLCASSRLAGAVEQYFGPGTRLLVL.

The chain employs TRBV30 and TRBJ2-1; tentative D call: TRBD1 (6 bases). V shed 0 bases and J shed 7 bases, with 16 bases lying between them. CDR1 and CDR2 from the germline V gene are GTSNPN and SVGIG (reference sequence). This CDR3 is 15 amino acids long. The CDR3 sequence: CAWSVGIGTLNEQFF. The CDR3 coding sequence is TGTGCCTGGAGTGTAGGGATAGGGACATTGAATGAGCAGTTCTTC.